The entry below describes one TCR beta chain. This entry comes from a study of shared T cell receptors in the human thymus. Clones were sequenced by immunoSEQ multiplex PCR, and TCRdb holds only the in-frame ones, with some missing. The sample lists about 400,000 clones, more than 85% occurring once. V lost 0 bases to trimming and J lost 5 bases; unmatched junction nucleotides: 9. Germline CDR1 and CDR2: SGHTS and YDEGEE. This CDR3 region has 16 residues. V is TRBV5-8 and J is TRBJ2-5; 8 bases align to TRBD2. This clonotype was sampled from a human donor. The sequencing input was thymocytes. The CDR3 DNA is TGTGCCAGCAGCTTGGGGACTAGCCCACCGTGGGAGACCCAGTACTTC. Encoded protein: CASSLGTSPPWETQYF.